The subject of this entry is one TCR beta chain. The antigen remains unidentified. This specimen comes from a study of T cell responses to AZD1222 COVID-19 vaccine. The study's findings and limits: Elevations in Spike-specific TCR breadth and depth followed administration of two AZD1222 doses. At 160-218 and 743-854, vaccine-associated CD4 TCRs were dominant, and they spanned spike. Nearly half of the spike-specific TCRs reportedly recognize variant regions that carry no mutations.

TCRdb's table, derived via immunoSEQ multiplex PCR, lists solely in-frame clones and lacks some. The sample lists tens of thousands of clones, 88% occurring once. The specimen comprised peripheral blood, sampled 28 days after the second AZD1222 dose. The TCR sequence derives from an adult who received the AZD1222 COVID-19 vaccine.

The chain's CDR3 is CASSFTGTVDYGYTF. The CDR3 DNA sequence: TGTGCCAGCAGTTTTACCGGGACAGTTGACTATGGCTACACCTTC. This sequence joins TRBV6-2 or TRBV6-3 and TRBJ1-2; 7 nucleotides line up with TRBD1. This CDR3 spans 15 amino acids. CDR1 and CDR2 (germline): MNHEY, SVGEGT. The V and J ends lost 4 bases and 3 bases, in that order; junction bases with no gene match: 8.